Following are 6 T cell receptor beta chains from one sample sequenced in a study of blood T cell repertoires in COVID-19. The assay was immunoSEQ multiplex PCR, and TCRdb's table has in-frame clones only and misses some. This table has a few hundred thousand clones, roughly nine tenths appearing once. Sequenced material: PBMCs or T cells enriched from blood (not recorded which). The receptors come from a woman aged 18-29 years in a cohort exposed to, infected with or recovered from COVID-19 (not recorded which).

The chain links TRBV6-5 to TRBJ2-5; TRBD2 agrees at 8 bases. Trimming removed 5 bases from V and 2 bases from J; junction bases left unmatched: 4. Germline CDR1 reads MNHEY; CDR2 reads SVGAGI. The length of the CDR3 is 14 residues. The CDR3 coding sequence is TGTGCCAGCAGTCTACAGCGGGAGCAAGAGACCCAGTACTTC. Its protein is CASSLQREQETQYF.

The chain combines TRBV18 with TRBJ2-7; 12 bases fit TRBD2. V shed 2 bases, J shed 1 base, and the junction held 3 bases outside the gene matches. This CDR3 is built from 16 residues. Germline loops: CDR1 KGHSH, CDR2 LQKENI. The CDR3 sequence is CASSPETSGGSYEQYF. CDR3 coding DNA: TGTGCCAGCTCACCAGAGACTAGCGGGGGATCCTACGAGCAGTACTTC.

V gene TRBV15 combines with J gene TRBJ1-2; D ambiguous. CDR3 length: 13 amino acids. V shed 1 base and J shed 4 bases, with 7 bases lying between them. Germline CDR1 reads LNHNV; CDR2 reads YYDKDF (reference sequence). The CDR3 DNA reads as TGTGCCACCAGCAGAGCCAGTCTCTATGGCTACACCTTC. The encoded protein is CATSRASLYGYTF.

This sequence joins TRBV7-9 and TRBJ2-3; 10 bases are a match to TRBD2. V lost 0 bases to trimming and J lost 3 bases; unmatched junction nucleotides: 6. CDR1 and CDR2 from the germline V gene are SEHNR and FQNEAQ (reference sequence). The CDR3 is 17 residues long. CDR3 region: CASSLAELAGFTDTQYF. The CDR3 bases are TGTGCCAGCAGCTTAGCCGAACTAGCGGGGTTTACAGATACGCAGTATTTT.

CDR3 sequence reads: CASSWTSGGAGELFF. The CDR3 bases are TGTGCCAGCAGCTGGACTAGCGGGGGGGCCGGGGAGCTGTTTTTT. The gene calls are TRBV4-2 and TRBJ2-2; 15 nucleotides match TRBD2. This CDR3 contains 15 residues. Germline V gene data show CDR1 as LGHNA and CDR2 as YNFKEQ. V trimming: 5 bases; J trimming: 6 bases; junction bases outside the gene matches: 1.

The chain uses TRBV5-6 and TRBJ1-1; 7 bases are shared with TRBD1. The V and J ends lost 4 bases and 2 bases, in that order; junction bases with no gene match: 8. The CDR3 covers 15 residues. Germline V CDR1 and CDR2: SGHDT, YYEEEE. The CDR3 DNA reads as TGTGCCAGCAGCGGCAGGGACAGCATTAACACTGAAGCTTTCTTT. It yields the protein CASSGRDSINTEAFF.